A selection of T cell receptor beta chains follows, all from one sample in a study of shared clonotypes between healthy human individuals. Clones were read by immunoSEQ multiplex PCR, and TCRdb kept only the in-frame ones, dropping some. The repertoire has about a million clones, about 70% of them found once; the top ten carry about 1.5%. The sequenced sample was memory CD4+ T cells sorted from blood. All receptors derive from a man aged 18 to 30 in good health. Each CDR3 is given with its conserved first and last residue. D genes are given only for firm matches. Size values are once, few and many counts, or a class for expanded clones, and some rows have none.

j_call clone_size v_call d_call cdr3_aa cdr3_nt
TRBJ2-3 . TRBV4-2 . CASSRGRTADTQYF TGTGCCAGCAGCCGCGGCCGGACGGCAGATACGCAGTATTTT
TRBJ2-1 . TRBV11-3 TRBD1 CASSLGRGRDNEQFF TGTGCCAGCAGCTTAGGCAGGGGGCGAGACAATGAGCAGTTCTTC
TRBJ1-1 . TRBV6-4 . CASGPTNTEAFF TGTGCCAGCGGACCGACGAACACTGAAGCTTTCTTT
TRBJ1-2 . TRBV5-6 . CASSLPADYGYTF TGTGCCAGCAGCTTGCCAGCCGACTATGGCTACACCTTC
TRBJ2-2 . TRBV7-9 . CASSKSGVEGELFF TGTGCCAGCAGCAAATCAGGGGTCGAGGGGGAGCTGTTTTTT
TRBJ2-5 . TRBV18 TRBD1 CASSPRDRSQETQYF TGTGCCAGCTCACCCCGGGACAGGAGCCAAGAGACCCAGTACTTC
TRBJ1-5 . TRBV6-6 . CASSYSGSPSNQPQHF TGTGCCAGCAGTTACTCCGGGTCTCCGAGCAATCAGCCCCAGCATTTT
TRBJ2-5 . TRBV5-6 . CASSSGDSSTYF TGTGCCAGCAGCTCGGGGGACTCCTCGACTTACTTC
TRBJ1-5 . TRBV7-2 . CASSSGAGSNQPQHF TGTGCCAGCAGCTCAGGGGCGGGTAGCAATCAGCCCCAGCATTTT
TRBJ1-1 . TRBV30 . CAWSVSGVTEAFF TGTGCCTGGAGTGTGTCGGGGGTCACTGAAGCTTTCTTT
TRBJ1-5 once TRBV5-8 . CASMLQGPNQPQHF TGTGCCAGCATGCTACAGGGTCCCAATCAGCCCCAGCATTTT
TRBJ2-3 once TRBV7-2 . CASSLTAGSTDTQYF TGTGCCAGCAGCTTAACGGCGGGTAGCACAGATACGCAGTATTTT
TRBJ2-3 . TRBV29-1 . CSVEVGFYGADTQYF TGCAGCGTTGAGGTGGGGTTTTATGGGGCAGATACGCAGTATTTT
TRBJ2-7 . TRBV19 TRBD1 CASSAGTGGLGQYF TGTGCCAGTAGCGCCGGGACAGGGGGCCTCGGGCAGTACTTC
TRBJ2-7 . TRBV7-9 TRBD1 CASSQLTGWTEEQYF TGTGCCAGCAGCCAATTGACAGGGTGGACGGAAGAGCAGTACTTC
TRBJ2-2 few TRBV11-2 . CASSPRQGGTGELFF TGTGCCAGCAGCCCTCGGCAGGGGGGGACCGGGGAGCTGTTTTTT
TRBJ2-1 . TRBV10-2 . CASRGRAESSYNEQFF TGCGCCAGCAGGGGTCGAGCGGAGAGCTCCTACAATGAGCAGTTCTTC
TRBJ1-1 many TRBV28 . CASSVAGLTNTEAFF TGTGCCAGCAGTGTCGCCGGGTTGACGAACACTGAAGCTTTCTTT
TRBJ1-1 once TRBV19 . CASSLTPAGTEAFF TGTGCCAGTAGTCTCACACCCGCGGGCACTGAAGCTTTCTTT
TRBJ2-1 . TRBV7-9 . CASSFGFGAREQFF TGTGCCAGCAGCTTTGGGTTCGGTGCGCGTGAGCAGTTCTTC
TRBJ2-4 . TRBV28 TRBD1 CASSEITGGNIQYF TGTGCCAGCAGTGAGATAACAGGGGGGAACATTCAGTACTTC
TRBJ2-7 . TRBV29-1 . CSVRSRDRNYEQYF TGCAGCGTTCGTAGCCGGGACCGCAACTACGAGCAGTACTTC
TRBJ2-5 . TRBV9 TRBD2 CASSVGSGAGLAGVRGETQYF TGTGCCAGCAGCGTAGGATCTGGGGCGGGACTAGCGGGAGTTCGAGGGGAGACCCAGTACTTC
TRBJ1-2 once TRBV28 . CASSPPRTVNYGYTF TGTGCCAGCAGTCCCCCTAGGACGGTGAACTATGGCTACACCTTC
TRBJ2-7 . TRBV13 TRBD2 CASSGGEVSYEQYF TGTGCCAGCAGCGGGGGGGAGGTCTCCTACGAGCAGTACTTC
TRBJ1-2 few TRBV19 TRBD1 CASSMATGGDGGYTF TGTGCCAGTAGTATGGCGACAGGGGGCGACGGCGGCTACACCTTC